This is a list of T cell receptor beta chains from one sample in a study of shared clonotypes between healthy human individuals. The assay was immunoSEQ multiplex PCR, and TCRdb's table has in-frame clones only and misses some. Among 2 million to 3 million clones listed, 85% to 95% were seen once. The sequenced sample was naive CD4+ T cells sorted from blood. These receptor sequences come from a young man in good health. CDR3s include the opening cysteine and the closing phenylalanine or tryptophan. D genes are given only for firm matches. Clone size, where shown, is once, few, many, or a class for clones that have expanded.

DNA: TGTGCCAGCAGCCCAGGTTACGAGCAGTACTTC
CDR3: CASSPGYEQYF
D: -
size: few
V: TRBV7-9
J: TRBJ2-7

DNA: TGCGCCAGCAGCACGGTTGGGGCTAGCGGCACAGATACGCAGTATTTT
CDR3: CASSTVGASGTDTQYF
D: -
size: -
V: TRBV5-1
J: TRBJ2-3

DNA: TGTGCCAGCAGCTCCGGGACTAGCGGGAGGAGGGAATACAATGAGCAGTTCTTC
CDR3: CASSSGTSGRREYNEQFF
D: TRBD2
size: -
V: TRBV7-9
J: TRBJ2-1

DNA: TGCGCCAGCAGCGCCACCGGGACAGCCAAAAACATTCAGTACTTC
CDR3: CASSATGTAKNIQYF
D: -
size: -
V: TRBV5-1
J: TRBJ2-4

DNA: TGTGCCTGGACCGAGGGGGGGCAGGCTTTCTTT
CDR3: CAWTEGGQAFF
D: -
size: -
V: TRBV30
J: TRBJ1-1

DNA: TGTGCCTGGAGTGTGGGGACAGGGATATATAATTCACCCCTCCACTTT
CDR3: CAWSVGTGIYNSPLHF
D: TRBD1
size: -
V: TRBV30
J: TRBJ1-6

DNA: TGTGCCAGCAGCTTAGTGGGAGGGACCGGATACGAGCAGTACTTC
CDR3: CASSLVGGTGYEQYF
D: TRBD2
size: -
V: TRBV5-4
J: TRBJ2-7

DNA: TGTGCCAGTAAGGCACTAGCGGGAGGGAGTTCCGGGGAGCTGTTTTTT
CDR3: CASKALAGGSSGELFF
D: TRBD2
size: -
V: TRBV19
J: TRBJ2-2

DNA: TGTGCCTGGAGGGGACAGGGGGGACAGCCCCAGCATTTT
CDR3: CAWRGQGGQPQHF
D: TRBD1
size: -
V: TRBV30
J: TRBJ1-5

DNA: TGTGCCAGCAGCTCCGGACAGGGCAATCAGCCCCAGCATTTT
CDR3: CASSSGQGNQPQHF
D: TRBD1
size: few
V: TRBV5-8
J: TRBJ1-5

DNA: TGTGCCAGCAGAAGCGGGAACACCGGGGAGCTGTTTTTT
CDR3: CASRSGNTGELFF
D: -
size: -
V: TRBV6-5
J: TRBJ2-2

DNA: TGCAGCGTTGATCCCATACCTCCGTCTACCGGGCAGTACTTC
CDR3: CSVDPIPPSTGQYF
D: -
size: -
V: TRBV29-1
J: TRBJ2-7

DNA: TGTGCCATAAGAGTAGCGGGATTTGACGGGGAGCTGTTTTTT
CDR3: CAIRVAGFDGELFF
D: TRBD2
size: -
V: TRBV5-4
J: TRBJ2-2

DNA: TGCGCCAGCAGCTCCACTGGTCAGCAGTTCTTC
CDR3: CASSSTGQQFF
D: -
size: -
V: TRBV5-1
J: TRBJ2-1

DNA: TGCGCCAGCAGCTTAAGAAGTAGGGAAGTGAACACCGGGGAGCTGTTTTTT
CDR3: CASSLRSREVNTGELFF
D: -
size: -
V: TRBV5-1
J: TRBJ2-2

DNA: TGTGCCAGCAGAGGACAGGGCTGGGGTGCGGGAAAACTGTTTTTT
CDR3: CASRGQGWGAGKLFF
D: TRBD1
size: -
V: TRBV2
J: TRBJ1-4

DNA: TGTGCCAGCGATATCGGGACAGGCCCGTCGGGATCGTACTTC
CDR3: CASDIGTGPSGSYF
D: TRBD1
size: -
V: TRBV2
J: TRBJ2-7

DNA: TGTGCCAGCAGCTTAGAAACAGGGTGGAGCACAGATACGCAGTATTTT
CDR3: CASSLETGWSTDTQYF
D: -
size: -
V: TRBV7-6
J: TRBJ2-3

DNA: TGTGCCAGCAGCTCCTTGGGCAGGCCCAATCAGCCCCAGCATTTT
CDR3: CASSSLGRPNQPQHF
D: -
size: -
V: TRBV5-6
J: TRBJ1-5

DNA: TGTGCAAGTCGCCGTCAAACTAGCGGGAGGGGGAATGAGCAGTTCTTC
CDR3: CASRRQTSGRGNEQFF
D: -
size: -
V: TRBV12-2
J: TRBJ2-1

DNA: TGTGCCAGCAGCCCCGGACTAGCGGGGGTAAAGGAGACCCAGTACTTC
CDR3: CASSPGLAGVKETQYF
D: TRBD2
size: -
V: TRBV5-4
J: TRBJ2-5

DNA: TGTGCCAGCAGACAGGGGGGCGATGGCAATCAGCCCCAGCATTTT
CDR3: CASRQGGDGNQPQHF
D: TRBD1
size: -
V: TRBV2
J: TRBJ1-5

DNA: TGCGCCAGCAGCTTGGGGGACAGGGACGAGCAGTACTTC
CDR3: CASSLGDRDEQYF
D: TRBD1
size: -
V: TRBV5-1
J: TRBJ2-7

DNA: TGTGCCAGCAGCGTAGACACAGGGGGGAAGGAAGGGGAGACCCAGTACTTC
CDR3: CASSVDTGGKEGETQYF
D: TRBD1
size: -
V: TRBV9
J: TRBJ2-5

DNA: TGTGCTAGCAGCTTAGCGCGAAGCGGGAGAGAGACCCAGTACTTC
CDR3: CASSLARSGRETQYF
D: TRBD2
size: -
V: TRBV7-7
J: TRBJ2-5

DNA: TGTGCCATCAGTTCAGGGGGCTTGAGGAATGAGCAGTTCTTC
CDR3: CAISSGGLRNEQFF
D: TRBD1
size: -
V: TRBV10-3
J: TRBJ2-1

DNA: TGTGCCAGCAAGACAGGGGTCTATGAGACCCAGTACTTC
CDR3: CASKTGVYETQYF
D: TRBD1
size: -
V: TRBV6-1
J: TRBJ2-5

DNA: TGTGCCAGCCTCGGGGCAGATACGCAGTATTTT
CDR3: CASLGADTQYF
D: -
size: -
V: TRBV11-2
J: TRBJ2-3

DNA: TGCGCCAGCAGCCTCCCAGGACAGAGCTCTGGAAACACCATATATTTT
CDR3: CASSLPGQSSGNTIYF
D: -
size: -
V: TRBV4-1
J: TRBJ1-3

DNA: TGTGCCAGCAGCAAAGAAGGTGGGACAGGGGACATCTTCGATCAGCCCCAGCATTTT
CDR3: CASSKEGGTGDIFDQPQHF
D: -
size: -
V: TRBV21-1
J: TRBJ1-5

DNA: TGTGCCTGGAGTGTCACCAGTGCCACTGAAGCTTTCTTT
CDR3: CAWSVTSATEAFF
D: -
size: -
V: TRBV30
J: TRBJ1-1

DNA: TGTGCCAGCAACGCACAGGGCAACACCGGGGAGCTGTTTTTT
CDR3: CASNAQGNTGELFF
D: -
size: -
V: TRBV11-2
J: TRBJ2-2